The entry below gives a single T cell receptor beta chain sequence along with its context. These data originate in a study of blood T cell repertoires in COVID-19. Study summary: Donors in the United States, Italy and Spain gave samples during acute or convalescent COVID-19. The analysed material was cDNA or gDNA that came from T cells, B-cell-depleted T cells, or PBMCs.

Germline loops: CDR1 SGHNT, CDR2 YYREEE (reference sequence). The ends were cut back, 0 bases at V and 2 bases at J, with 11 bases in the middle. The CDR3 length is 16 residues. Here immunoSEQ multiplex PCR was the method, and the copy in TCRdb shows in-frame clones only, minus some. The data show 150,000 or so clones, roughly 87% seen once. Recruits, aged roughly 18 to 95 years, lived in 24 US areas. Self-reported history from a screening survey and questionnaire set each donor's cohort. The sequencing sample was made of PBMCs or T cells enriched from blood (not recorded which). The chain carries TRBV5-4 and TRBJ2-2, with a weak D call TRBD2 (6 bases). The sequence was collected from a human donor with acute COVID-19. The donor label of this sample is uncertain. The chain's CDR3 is CASSLVPGTNTGELFF. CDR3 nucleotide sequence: TGTGCCAGCAGCTTGGTCCCAGGGACTAACACCGGGGAGCTGTTTTTT.